Given below is one TCR beta chain in context. The target antigen is unknown. Study results and limitations: The TCR gene usage of tumor memory CD4+ T cells clustered together with blood and lymph node memory CD4+ cells and with lymph node naive CD4+ cells. Tumor Treg TCRs overlapped most with tumor naive CD4+ cells.

Full-length variable regions came from constant-region reverse primers plus semi-nested Nested Universal Primer A PCR. TCRdb reprocessed the 5' RACE reads via MiXCR and lists one record per CDR3 protein. Here the sample spans 8,500 to 14,000 distinct CDR3 sequences, 47% being singletons. The V gene's germline CDR1 is SGHAT and CDR2 FQDESV (reference sequence). The CDR3 contains 14 residues. J lost 5 bases, V lost 0 bases, and 1 base had no gene match. The sequence derives from a female donor with breast cancer. The sample consisted of tumor-infiltrating naive CD4+ T cells sorted from the breast tumor. The subset denotes: naive CD4+ T cells, CD4+CD45RA+CD25-. This chain uses TRBV11-1 with TRBJ2-1; 7 nucleotides match TRBD2. CDR3 DNA sequence: TGTGCCAGCAGCTTAGCGGGGACTAACAATGAGCAGTTCTTC. It yields the protein CASSLAGTNNEQFF. The full variable domain, in which reference TRBV11-1 and TRBJ2-1 provide the parts outside the CDR3, is EAEVAQSPRYKITEKSQAVAFWCDPISGHATLYWYRQILGQGPELLVQFQDESVVDDSQLPKDRFSAERLKGVDSTLKIQPAELGDSAMYLCASSLAGTNNEQFFGPGTRLTVL.